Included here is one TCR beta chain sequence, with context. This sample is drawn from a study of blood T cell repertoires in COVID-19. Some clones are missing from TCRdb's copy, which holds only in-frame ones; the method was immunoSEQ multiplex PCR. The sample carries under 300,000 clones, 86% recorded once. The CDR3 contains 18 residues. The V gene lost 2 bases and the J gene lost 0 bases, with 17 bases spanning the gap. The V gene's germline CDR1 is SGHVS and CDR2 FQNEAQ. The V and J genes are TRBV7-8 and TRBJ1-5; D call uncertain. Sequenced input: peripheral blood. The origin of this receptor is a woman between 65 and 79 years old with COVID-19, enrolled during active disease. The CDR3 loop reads CASSLRSTSYYSNQPQHF. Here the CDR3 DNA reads TGTGCCAGCAGCTTAAGGAGTACCAGCTACTATAGCAATCAGCCCCAGCATTTT.